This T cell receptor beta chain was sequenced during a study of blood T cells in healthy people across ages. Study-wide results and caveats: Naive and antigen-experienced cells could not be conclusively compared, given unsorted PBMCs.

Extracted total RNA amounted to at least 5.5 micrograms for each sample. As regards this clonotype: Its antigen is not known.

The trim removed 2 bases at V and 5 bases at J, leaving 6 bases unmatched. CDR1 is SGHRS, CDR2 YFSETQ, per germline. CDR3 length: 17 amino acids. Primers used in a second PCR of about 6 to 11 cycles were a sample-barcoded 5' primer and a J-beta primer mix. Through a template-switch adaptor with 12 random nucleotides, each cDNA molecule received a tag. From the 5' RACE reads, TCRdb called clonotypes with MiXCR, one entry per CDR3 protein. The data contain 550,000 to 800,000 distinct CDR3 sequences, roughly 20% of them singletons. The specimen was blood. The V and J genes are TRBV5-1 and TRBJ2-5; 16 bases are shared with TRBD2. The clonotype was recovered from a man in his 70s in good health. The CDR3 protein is CASSFDGTSGRVETQYF. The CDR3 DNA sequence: TGCGCCAGCAGCTTTGACGGGACTAGCGGGAGGGTGGAGACCCAGTACTTC.